These 20 T cell receptor beta chains came from one sample sequenced in a study of neurological immune-mediated disorders (dated by TCRdb to between 2018 and 2021). The library came from 5' RACE. Sequencing used an Illumina HiSeq 2500. TCRdb trimmed the raw reads at Q25, called clones with MiXCR and kept productive beta chains. Rows are combined by CDR3 protein, so each entry shows the most common genes and DNA. For this sample there are roughly 38,000 distinct CDR3 sequences; over 8.5% appear just once. The ten largest clonotypes hold around 3.9% of the sample. The time point tag for this specimen amounts to: technical triplicate 1. Sequencing input: PBMCs. The receptors come from a man aged 55-75 years with HTLV-1-associated myelopathy (HAM/TSP).

There are many counts of this clonotype. This chain uses TRBV2 with TRBJ2-4, with a weak D call TRBD1 (6 bases). The V and J ends lost 6 bases and 3 bases respectively, with 15 bases between them. The CDR3 is made up of 15 amino acids. Germline assignment: CDR1 SNHLY and CDR2 FYNNEI. CDR3 DNA sequence: TGTGCCAGCAGGAGCAACAGGGCCCTCAAAAACATTCAGTACTTC. Its translation: CASRSNRALKNIQYF.

This clonotype appeared many times. The V call is TRBV6-5, the J call TRBJ2-7, with D unclear. Germline V gene lookup returns CDR1 MNHEY and CDR2 SVGAGI. The CDR3 contains 13 residues. V was cut by 6 bases and J by 7 bases, with 16 bases left in between. CDR3 nucleotide sequence: TGTGCCAGCAGCCCACCTGGTCACTGGGAGCAGTACTTC. It yields the protein CASSPPGHWEQYF.

This clonotype has at least ten counts. The chain links TRBV5-1 to TRBJ1-1, with TRBD1 as a possible D gene (6 bases). V was clipped by 3 bases and J by 0 bases, with 12 bases between them. The CDR3 is 15 amino acids. Germline lookup yields CDR1 SGHRS and CDR2 YFSETQ. CDR3 nucleotide sequence: TGCGCCAGCAGCTGGGGCAGGGGCATGAACACTGAAGCTTTCTTT. Amino acids: CASSWGRGMNTEAFF.

In its sample, this clonotype was seen many times. The V and J genes are TRBV12-3 or TRBV12-4 and TRBJ1-1; 9 positions match TRBD1. The ends lost 6 bases at V and 0 bases at J; junction bases unmatched: 8. The CDR3 is made up of 16 amino acids. The CDR3 coding sequence is TGTGCCAGCAGCCCCGGGACAGGGCCACTGAACACTGAAGCTTTCTTT. Translation gives CASSPGTGPLNTEAFF.

This clonotype was picked up many times. V gene TRBV5-1 combines with J gene TRBJ2-3, with D hard to call. Germline V CDR1 and CDR2: SGHRS, YFSETQ. The length of the CDR3 is 16 residues. Trimming removed 0 bases from V and 0 bases from J, with 11 bases in between. Here the CDR3 DNA reads TGCGCCAGCAGCTTGGCCTTAGCAGCTAGCACAGATACGCAGTATTTT. Its translation is CASSLALAASTDTQYF.

The chain links TRBV20-1 to TRBJ1-5; 8 bases line up with TRBD1. The CDR3 sequence is 16 residues long. The germline V gene encodes CDR1 DFQATT and CDR2 SNEGSKA (reference sequence). The J segment lost 3 bases and the V segment lost 3 bases, leaving 10 bases of the junction unmatched. CDR3 in amino acids: CSARPPRGRDNQPQHF. The CDR3 coding sequence is TGCAGTGCTAGGCCCCCCAGGGGGCGGGACAATCAGCCCCAGCATTTT.

The sample holds a few counts of this clonotype. The chain combines TRBV11-1 with TRBJ2-1; 7 bases align to TRBD2. CDR1 and CDR2 (germline): SGHAT, FQDESV (reference sequence). This CDR3 has 19 residues. J gave up 4 bases and V 4 bases, and 19 bases lay outside the gene matches. The CDR3 is CASSSEEFSRGRPYNEQFF. Written as DNA, the CDR3 is TGTGCCAGCAGCTCCGAAGAATTTAGCCGCGGGAGACCTTACAATGAGCAGTTCTTC.

This clonotype is labeled as medium-sized. The chain couples TRBV5-5 to TRBJ2-1; 11 bases align to TRBD2. Trimming removed 0 bases from V and 5 bases from J; junction bases left unmatched: 1. This CDR3 has 15 amino acids. Per germline, CDR1 SGHKS and CDR2 YYEKEE (reference sequence). CDR3 coding DNA: TGTGCCAGCAGCTTGGAGGGACTAGCGGACAATGAGCAGTTCTTC. Translated: CASSLEGLADNEQFF.

On this clonotype: This may come from a read error, since a much larger clone is one base off. The gene calls are TRBV14 and TRBJ1-1; possible D gene TRBD1, 5 bases. The CDR3 consists of 13 residues. Germline-derived CDR1 and CDR2 are SGHDN and FVKESK. In DNA form, the CDR3 reads TGTGCCGGCAGCCAAGTTCAGGGATCGTGGGCTTTCTTT. It yields the protein CAGSQVQGSWAFF.

This clonotype was seen a single time. The chain has TRBV6-6 and TRBJ2-1; 7 nucleotides align to TRBD1. Germline loops: CDR1 MNHNY, CDR2 SVGAGI (reference sequence). The length of the CDR3 is 13 residues. V trimming: 7 bases; J trimming: 10 bases; junction bases outside the gene matches: 10. CDR3 DNA sequence: TGTGCCAGCACAACACAACAGGGGTGGGAGCAGTTCTTC. It translates to CASTTQQGWEQFF.

This clonotype was picked up many times. The V gene is TRBV20-1, the J gene TRBJ2-5; D uncertain. The germline CDR1 and CDR2 sequences are DFQATT and SNEGSKA (reference sequence). There are 14 residues in the CDR3. V was cut by 1 base and J by 0 bases, with 9 bases left in between. CDR3 nucleotide sequence: TGCAGTGCTAGAGGGAGAACCCACCAAGAGACCCAGTACTTC. It translates to CSARGRTHQETQYF.

This clonotype came up many times. This rearrangement joins TRBV20-1 to TRBJ2-1; a possible D gene is TRBD1 (6 bases). This CDR3 region has 11 residues. V was clipped by 7 bases and J by 7 bases, with 11 bases between them. The germline V gene encodes CDR1 DFQATT and CDR2 SNEGSKA (reference sequence). DNA of the CDR3: TGCAGTGTTACTCAGGGGAATGAGCAGTTCTTC. It codes for CSVTQGNEQFF.

The chain joins TRBV7-9 to TRBJ2-5, with TRBD1 identical over 7 bases. This CDR3 spans 14 amino acids. Germline V gene data show CDR1 as SEHNR and CDR2 as FQNEAQ (reference sequence). J lost 4 bases, V lost 4 bases, and 6 bases had no gene match. The CDR3 here is CASSSSGGIETQYF. CDR3 sequence (DNA): TGTGCCAGCAGCTCGTCAGGGGGTATAGAGACCCAGTACTTC.

This clonotype was detected ten times or more. The V and J genes are TRBV12-3 or TRBV12-4 and TRBJ1-4, with D perhaps TRBD1 (5 bases). The germline V and J ends were trimmed by 5 bases and 5 bases, with 9 bases remaining between them. The CDR3 runs to 13 residues. The CDR3: CASSRNRNEKLFF. DNA for the CDR3: TGTGCCAGCAGTCGGAACAGGAATGAAAAACTGTTTTTT.

This clonotype was detected many times. The rearrangement joins TRBV6-1 to TRBJ1-1; a weak D match, TRBD1 (6 bases). The germline V and J ends were trimmed by 11 bases and 1 base, with 17 bases remaining between them. The CDR3 consists of 14 residues. Per the germline V gene, CDR1 is MNHNS and CDR2 is SASEGT. The CDR3 here is CAVLGGAGNTEAFF. The CDR3 region has the DNA TGTGCCGTGTTGGGGGGCGCAGGGAACACTGAAGCTTTCTTT.

The table lists this clonotype with many counts. This chain joins TRBV20-1 and TRBJ2-2; D unresolved. The CDR3 runs to 16 residues. CDR1 and CDR2 (germline): DFQATT, SNEGSKA (reference sequence). The germline V and J ends were trimmed by 2 bases and 0 bases, with 13 bases remaining between them. CDR3 sequence reads: CSARPLSAANTGELFF. CDR3 coding DNA: TGCAGTGCTAGACCCCTTTCCGCCGCGAACACCGGGGAGCTGTTTTTT.

This clonotype appeared many times. In DNA form, the CDR3 reads TGCAGTGCTCAACCCGGACAGGGGGCGAATTCACCCCTCCACTTT. Its translation: CSAQPGQGANSPLHF. The genes are TRBV20-1 and TRBJ1-6, with 11 bases fitting TRBD1. The V and J ends lost 5 bases and 7 bases, in that order; junction bases with no gene match: 7. The CDR3 has 15 residues. Germline V gene lookup returns CDR1 DFQATT and CDR2 SNEGSKA (reference sequence).

This clonotype showed up many times. The chain is built from TRBV20-1 and TRBJ1-1; D remains ambiguous. Germline CDR1 reads DFQATT; CDR2 reads SNEGSKA (reference sequence). The CDR3 consists of 14 residues. Trimming shortened V by 0 bases and J by 4 bases, and 12 bases separated the two germline ends. The CDR3 protein is CSARDLTRGTEAFF. In nucleotides, the CDR3 is TGCAGTGCTAGAGATCTTACGCGGGGCACTGAAGCTTTCTTT.

This clonotype showed up many times. V is TRBV15 and J is TRBJ2-1, with a weak D call TRBD2 (5 bases). V gave up 5 bases and J gave up 0 bases, with 17 bases separating them. The CDR3 is 17 amino acids. Germline V gives CDR1 LNHNV, CDR2 YYDKDF (reference sequence). The DNA for the CDR3 is TGTGCCACCAGCTCGGGAACGAGCCCCGGCTCCTACAATGAGCAGTTCTTC. It specifies CATSSGTSPGSYNEQFF.

Many counts were recorded for this clonotype. The genes are TRBV20-1 and TRBJ2-6, with a possible D match to TRBD2 (5 bases). The germline CDR1 and CDR2 sequences are DFQATT and SNEGSKA (reference sequence). The CDR3 has 14 amino acids. Trimming pared 1 base from V and 2 bases from J, leaving 6 bases between. CDR3 in DNA: TGCAGTGCTAGAGGGGGAGCTGGGGCCAACGTCCTGACTTTC. It is translated as CSARGGAGANVLTF.